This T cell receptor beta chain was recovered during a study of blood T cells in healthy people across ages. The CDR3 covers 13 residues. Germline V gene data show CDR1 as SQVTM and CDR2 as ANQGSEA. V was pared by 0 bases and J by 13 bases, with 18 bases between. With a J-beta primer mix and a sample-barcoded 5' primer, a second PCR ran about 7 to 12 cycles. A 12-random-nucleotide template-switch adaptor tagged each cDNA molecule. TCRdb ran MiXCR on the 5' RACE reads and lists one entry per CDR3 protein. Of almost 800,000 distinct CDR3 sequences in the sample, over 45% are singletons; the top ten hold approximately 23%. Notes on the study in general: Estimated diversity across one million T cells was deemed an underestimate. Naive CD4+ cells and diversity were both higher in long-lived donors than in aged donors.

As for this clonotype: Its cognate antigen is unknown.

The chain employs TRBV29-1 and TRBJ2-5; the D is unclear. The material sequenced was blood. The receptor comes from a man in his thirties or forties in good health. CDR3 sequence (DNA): TGCAGCGTTGAAGACGAGACCCGGACCGTTGGGTACTTC. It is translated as CSVEDETRTVGYF.